The clone carrying this T cell receptor (beta chain) was seen a handful of times. The target antigen is unknown. TCRdb used MiXCR to reprocess the RT-PCR reads, holding one entry per CDR3 protein. The sample includes approximately 730,000 distinct CDR3 sequences, around 14% of them seen just once. This sample is part of a study of response to subunit inactivated influenza vaccine. The junction had 11 bases not matched to a gene; V was cut back by 10 bases and J by 6 bases. The CDR3 is made up of 13 amino acids. Germline V gene data show CDR1 as MNHNY and CDR2 as SVGAGI (reference sequence). Regarding the study as a whole: Each seasonal influenza vaccination recruits few new T cells, the authors suggested.

Here the sequenced sample was PBMCs from blood, taken 14 days before vaccination. The chain uses TRBV6-6 and TRBJ1-1; 7 bases are a match to TRBD1. The sequence was collected from a man aged 50 to 59 who received an inactivated influenza vaccine. The CDR3 reads CATFAQGEAEAFF. CDR3 in DNA: TGTGCCACCTTCGCGCAGGGGGAAGCTGAAGCTTTCTTT.